The 6 T cell receptor beta chains below were found in one sample sequenced in a study of technical replicates of blood from a handful of donors. Produced via immunoSEQ multiplex PCR; TCRdb's table is partial and in-frame only. Among some 77,000 clones listed, roughly 85% were seen once. Sequences were obtained from PBMCs. These receptors all stem from a human donor in good health. Some clones in this sample may be carry-over from other donors' samples.

The chain recombines TRBV29-1 with TRBJ1-4, with no clear D. From germline, CDR1 is SQVTM and CDR2 ANQGSEA. V shed 4 bases and J shed 8 bases, with 11 bases lying between them. CDR3 size: 12 residues. The CDR3 loop reads CSVVGVSEKLFF. The CDR3 DNA sequence: TGCAGCGTTGTCGGGGTTTCGGAAAAACTGTTTTTT.

The chain combines TRBV5-4 with TRBJ2-5; TRBD2 matches 9 bases. V shed 4 bases, J shed 3 bases, and the junction held 7 bases outside the gene matches. Germline lookup yields CDR1 SGHNT and CDR2 YYREEE (reference sequence). This CDR3 region has 15 residues. CDR3 DNA sequence: TGTGCCAGCAGCCGAGCGGGGGGAAAGGAAGAGACCCAGTACTTC. This translates into CASSRAGGKEETQYF.

J is TRBJ1-4 and V is TRBV9; 9 bases are shared with TRBD1. The V gene end was trimmed by 0 bases and the J gene end by 0 bases; junction bases not matched to a gene: 12. CDR1 is SGDLS and CDR2 is YYNGEE in the germline V gene. The CDR3 loop spans 20 amino acids. The chain's CDR3 is CASSVGRQGEYSTTNEKLFF. The DNA for the CDR3 is TGTGCCAGCAGCGTAGGGAGACAGGGGGAATATTCTACAACTAATGAAAAACTGTTTTTT.

V is TRBV5-3 and J is TRBJ1-6; no firm D call. TRBV5-3 is an ORF, and what it does is uncertain. Trimming cost V 4 bases and J 7 bases, with 12 bases left between them. The CDR3 consists of 14 residues. For the CDR3, the DNA is TGTGCCAGAAGCAGCCTGCAATGGAATTCACCCCTCCACTTT. It yields the protein CARSSLQWNSPLHF.

This chain connects TRBV11-2 to TRBJ1-2, with a weak D call TRBD1 (6 bases). The V and J ends lost 6 bases and 2 bases respectively, with 19 bases between them. Looked up from germline, CDR1 is SGHAT and CDR2 is FQNNGV. The CDR3 loop spans 16 amino acids. The CDR3 protein is CASSQGRGAKNYGYTF. CDR3 bases: TGTGCCAGCAGTCAGGGGAGAGGGGCGAAGAACTATGGCTACACCTTC.

The V gene is TRBV29-1, the J gene TRBJ1-1, with a weak D call TRBD1 (5 bases). Germline V CDR1 and CDR2: SQVTM, ANQGSEA. The CDR3 consists of 18 residues. V was clipped by 4 bases and J by 0 bases, with 24 bases between them. CDR3 sequence reads: CSVAAGGSIGRMNTEAFF. In DNA form, the CDR3 reads TGCAGCGTTGCTGCCGGGGGGAGCATCGGGCGGATGAACACTGAAGCTTTCTTT.